This TCR beta chain was sequenced during a study of radiation and T cells in renal cell carcinoma. This sample's time point: blood 2 weeks post-SBRT. Documented treatment: 15 Gy SBRT to primary tumor, nephrectomy 4 weeks later. The V gene's germline CDR1 is SGDLS and CDR2 YYNGEE. The length of the CDR3 is 13 residues. V lost 4 bases and J 0 bases, leaving 5 bases between the germline ends. Libraries were prepared by immunoSEQ multiplex PCR; TCRdb keeps only in-frame clonotypes and omits some of them. This sample carries roughly 120,000 clones, roughly four fifths of them seen once, and the ten largest clones take over 1.5%.

The genes are TRBV9 and TRBJ1-3; D is ambiguous. The sequencing here drew on blood, taken from a patient whose treatment included radiotherapy and nephrectomy. The TCR originated in a woman between 55 and 75 years old with renal cell carcinoma. The CDR3 coding sequence is TGTGCCAGCAGCCAGAGCTCTGGAAACACCATATATTTT. Translated: CASSQSSGNTIYF.